These T cell receptor beta chains were read from a single sample in a study of T-cell reconstitution after alpha-beta-depleted transplantation in children. TCRdb fed the PCR reads into MiXCR, producing one record per CDR3 protein. The repertoire has about 490,000 distinct CDR3 sequences, about 10% of them found once; the top ten carry around 2%. This sample comprised PBMCs, obtained before TCRalphabeta/CD19-depleted stem cell transplant. The receptors were sampled from a child younger than 10 with inherited bone marrow failure, due to receive a stem cell transplant. CDR3s leave out the opening cysteine and the closing phenylalanine or tryptophan. Each record gives: V gene, clone size, CDR3 protein. Only some rows state a clone size, as once, few, many or a class for expanded clones.

>TRBV12-3/TRBV12-4|.
ASSNELAKNIQY
>TRBV29-1|many
SVEYPVGAGYEQY
>TRBV2|many
ASKLGLAVYEQY
>TRBV3-1|.
ASSTFLATGANVLT
>TRBV12-3/TRBV12-4|many
ASSLQIIRTDTQY
>TRBV5-1|many
ASSWEGDTEAF
>TRBV4-3|many
ASSQRDGRQETQY
>TRBV15|many
ATSRVRGTGANVLT
>TRBV7-8|many
ASSLVSSRPGANVLT
>TRBV27|.
ASSFGLGGDGYT
>TRBV7-9|many
ASSLAGFEAF
>TRBV6-2/TRBV6-3|.
ASSYSPGGEQF
>TRBV7-9|.
ASSERLAGETQY
>TRBV4-1|.
ASSQVRGVGAGYT
>TRBV23-1|many
ASSQTGF
>TRBV5-1|many
ASSLVPSGTSSYNEQF
>TRBV12-3/TRBV12-4|many
ASSHDTGRRTEAF
>TRBV15|many
ATSRDRMGETEAF
>TRBV29-1|.
SVGGVYGYT
>TRBV28|many
ASSSLRVQSGYYGYT
>TRBV12-3/TRBV12-4|many
ASSLAGQGYYEQY
>TRBV27|many
ASSYKRSYNEQF
>TRBV15|once
ATSRAQGAVEKLF
>TRBV7-9|many
ASSLTYTEAF
>TRBV11-2|many
ASSYLAGGFEQY
>TRBV3-1|many
ASSRDSGRAMYEQY
>TRBV29-1|many
SVDRTGHIGAGAVEQF
>TRBV4-3|many
ASSQVREYNEQF
>TRBV19|.
ASSMDRRLTQY
>TRBV28|.
ASTEGGGPETQY
>TRBV4-3|many
ASSQAGAYEQY
>TRBV21-1|.
ATQSSGNTIY
>TRBV24-1|many
ATSPFDNEQF
>TRBV4-3|many
ASSQGDAYNEQF
>TRBV20-1|many
SARREKLF
>TRBV4-3|few
ASSQDPGTGSRGYT
>TRBV29-1|.
SVAGLYTGELF
>TRBV5-1|.
ASSSLGAGGSYNEHF
>TRBV7-2|many
ASSLVFWGLAGHEQF
>TRBV7-8|.
ASSPRGGSNSPLH
>TRBV5-1|many
ASSPDPRTRY
>TRBV24-1|many
ATSDGQAYEKLF
>TRBV10-3|many
ASSGWSELNNEQF
>TRBV28|many
ASSLSGLETQY
>TRBV6-1|many
ASGDLPGLLNEQF
>TRBV4-3|many
ASSAFGGHNEQF
>TRBV6-2/TRBV6-3|many
ASSYHRASGANVLT
>TRBV11-2|many
ASSFSLAYTGELF
>TRBV4-3|many
ASSQEGGF
>TRBV4-3|many
ASSQGNQPQH
>TRBV28|.
ASSFTREAQETQY
>TRBV12-3/TRBV12-4|few
ASTTWGGGNEQF
>TRBV29-1|many
SVETRDDYEQY
>TRBV19|.
ASSAVQGVVDTEAF
>TRBV4-3|many
ASSQDLLVDTQY
>TRBV7-2|few
ASSLVGGFGQNIQY
>TRBV20-1|few
SASPLASERTSTDTQY
>TRBV5-1|.
ASSGSRGFNTEAF
>TRBV29-1|many
SVEDRLGGGPDTQY
>TRBV4-2|many
ASSQYSGGYTHEQY